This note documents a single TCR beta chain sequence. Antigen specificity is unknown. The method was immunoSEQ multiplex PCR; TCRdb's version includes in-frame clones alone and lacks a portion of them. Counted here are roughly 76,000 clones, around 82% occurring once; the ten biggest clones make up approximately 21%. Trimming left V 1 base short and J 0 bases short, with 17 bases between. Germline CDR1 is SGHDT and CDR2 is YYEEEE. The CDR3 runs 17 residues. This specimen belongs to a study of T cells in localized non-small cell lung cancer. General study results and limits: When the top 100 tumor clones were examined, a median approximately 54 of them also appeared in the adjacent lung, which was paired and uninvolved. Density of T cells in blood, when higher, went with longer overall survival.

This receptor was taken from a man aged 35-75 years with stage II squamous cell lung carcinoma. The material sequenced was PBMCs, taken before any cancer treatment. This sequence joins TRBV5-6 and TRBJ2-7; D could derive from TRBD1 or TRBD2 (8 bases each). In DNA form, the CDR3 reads TGTGCCAGCAGCTTGTGGGGACTAGACAGGGGCTCCTACGAGCAGTACTTC. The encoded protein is CASSLWGLDRGSYEQYF.